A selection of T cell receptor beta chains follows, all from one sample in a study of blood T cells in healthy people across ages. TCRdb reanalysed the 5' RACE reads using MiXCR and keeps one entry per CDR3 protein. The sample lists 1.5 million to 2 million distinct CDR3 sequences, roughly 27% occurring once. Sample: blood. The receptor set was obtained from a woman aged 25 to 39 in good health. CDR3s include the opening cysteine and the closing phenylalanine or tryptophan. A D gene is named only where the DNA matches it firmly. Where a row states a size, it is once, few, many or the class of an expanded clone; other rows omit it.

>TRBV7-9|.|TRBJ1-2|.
TGTGCCAGCAGCTCTACGCCCGGGTGCACCTTC
CASSSTPGCTF
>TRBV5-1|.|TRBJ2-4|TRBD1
TGCGCCAGCAGCCCAACCGACAGGGACAATGAGCAGTACTTC
CASSPTDRDNEQYF
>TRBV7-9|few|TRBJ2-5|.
TGTGCCAGCAGCTCCCCCGTTCAAGAGACCCAGTACTTC
CASSSPVQETQYF
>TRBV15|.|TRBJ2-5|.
TGTGCCACCAGCAGCCCCGGCCCAAAGACCCAGTACTTC
CATSSPGPKTQYF
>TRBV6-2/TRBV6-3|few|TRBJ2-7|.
TGTGCCACTGGATCGGACAGCACCTACGAGCAGTACTTC
CATGSDSTYEQYF
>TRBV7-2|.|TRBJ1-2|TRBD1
TGTGCCAGCAGCTCGATCTGGGACAGGTTCAACGATGGCTACACCTTC
CASSSIWDRFNDGYTF
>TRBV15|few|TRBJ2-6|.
TGTACCACCAGCAGAGATAATACGCCTGGGGCCAACGTCCTGACTTTC
CTTSRDNTPGANVLTF
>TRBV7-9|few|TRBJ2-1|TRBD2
TGTGCCAGCAGCCCCCCAGGTAGCGGGAGAAATGAGCAGTTCTTC
CASSPPGSGRNEQFF
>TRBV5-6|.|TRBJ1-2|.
TGTGCCAGCAGGGCGGACGACTATGGCTACACCTTC
CASRADDYGYTF
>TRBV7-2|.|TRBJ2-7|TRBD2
TGTGCCAGCACTATAGCGGGAGGTAACTACGAGCAGTACTTC
CASTIAGGNYEQYF
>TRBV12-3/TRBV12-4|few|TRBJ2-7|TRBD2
TGTGCCAGCAGACCGGGGGGGGACTCGTCCTACGAGCAGTACTTC
CASRPGGDSSYEQYF
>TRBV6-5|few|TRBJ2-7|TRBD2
TGTGCCAGCAGTACACCGGGACTAGCTAGCTACGAGCAGTACTTC
CASSTPGLASYEQYF
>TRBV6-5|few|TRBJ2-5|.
TGTGCCAGCAGTTACAGTCCAGGGACGGGGGAGACCCAGTACTTC
CASSYSPGTGETQYF
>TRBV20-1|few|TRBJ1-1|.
TGCAGTGCTAGAGATCATATTCGGGGCTTCAACACTGAAGCTTTCTTT
CSARDHIRGFNTEAFF
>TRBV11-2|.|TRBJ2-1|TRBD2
TGTGCCAGCAGCTTAGTGGCTAGCGGGAGTCGGGACAATGAGCAGTTCTTC
CASSLVASGSRDNEQFF
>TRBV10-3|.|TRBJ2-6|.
TGTGCCGTAGGGGGGAACCTCCCTGGGGCCAACGTCCTGACTTTC
CAVGGNLPGANVLTF
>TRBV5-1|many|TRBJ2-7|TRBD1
TGCGCCAGCAGCCCACAACCCACCGGGACAGTCCTTGGCGAGCAGTACTTC
CASSPQPTGTVLGEQYF
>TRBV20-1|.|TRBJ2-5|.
TGCAGTGCTAGAGATGGAGAAGGGGGGGGGCAAGAGACCCGGTACTTC
CSARDGEGGGQETRYF
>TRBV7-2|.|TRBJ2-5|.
TGTGCCAGCAGCTTCCGAGAGGCCCAGTACTTC
CASSFREAQYF
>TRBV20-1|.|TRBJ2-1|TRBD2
TGCAGTGCTAGAGATCCGAGAGCGGGAGGGCAGGAAGAGCAGTTCTTC
CSARDPRAGGQEEQFF
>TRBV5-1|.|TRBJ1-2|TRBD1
TGCGCCAGCAGCGTCTCTGGGACAGGGGGTTGGTATGGCTACACCTTC
CASSVSGTGGWYGYTF
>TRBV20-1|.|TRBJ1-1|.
TGCAGTGCCGTTTCCCCAGGGAACACTGAAGCTTTCTTT
CSAVSPGNTEAFF
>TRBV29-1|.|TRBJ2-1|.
TGCAGCGTTGAAGGACTATCGCGGCAGGCCTTTGATGAGCAGTTCTTC
CSVEGLSRQAFDEQFF
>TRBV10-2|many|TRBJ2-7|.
TGCGCCAGCAGTGAGTCTGGTAACGAGCAGTACTTC
CASSESGNEQYF
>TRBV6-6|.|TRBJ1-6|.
TGTGCCAGCAGTTACAGGGCCAGTAATTCACCCCTCCACTTT
CASSYRASNSPLHF
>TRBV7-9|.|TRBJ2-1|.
TGTGCCAGCAGCTTAAATAATGGCAATGAGCAGTTCTTC
CASSLNNGNEQFF
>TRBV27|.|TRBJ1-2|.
TGTGCCAGCAAGTCGGTGGAGAACTATGGCTACACCTTC
CASKSVENYGYTF
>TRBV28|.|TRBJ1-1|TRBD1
TGTGCCAGCAGTTCTCACAGGGGCCCGGACACTGAAGCTTTCTTT
CASSSHRGPDTEAFF
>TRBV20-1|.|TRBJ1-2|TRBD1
TGCAGTGCTTGGGACAGGGGGAATTCCAACTATGGCTACACCTTC
CSAWDRGNSNYGYTF
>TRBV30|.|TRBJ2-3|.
TGTGCCTGGAGCCGGCTCACTCGGAGAATTCGCACAGATACGCAGTATTTT
CAWSRLTRRIRTDTQYF
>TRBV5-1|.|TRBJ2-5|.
TGCGCCAGCGGGGCGTCAAGGACCCAAGAGACCCAGTACTTC
CASGASRTQETQYF
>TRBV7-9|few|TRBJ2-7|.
TGTGCCAGCAGCTTAGAAGGGGGGATCCTTATTGAGCAGTACTTC
CASSLEGGILIEQYF
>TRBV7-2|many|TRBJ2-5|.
TGTGCCAGCAGTTTAGGAGGCGGGGGCGGTGAGACCCAGTACTTC
CASSLGGGGGETQYF
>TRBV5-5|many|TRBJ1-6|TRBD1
TGTGCCAGCAGCCCTGACAGGGTTAATTCACCCCTCCACTTT
CASSPDRVNSPLHF
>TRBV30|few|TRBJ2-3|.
TGTGCCTCCCTCAGAGGTGCAGATACGCAGTATTTT
CASLRGADTQYF
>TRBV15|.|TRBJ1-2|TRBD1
TGTGCCACCAGCAGAGTGGGACAGGGCTATGGCTACACCTTC
CATSRVGQGYGYTF
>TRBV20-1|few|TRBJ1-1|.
TGCAGTGCTAGAGATCTGGACCGGAGAGGAAACACTGAAGCTTTCTTT
CSARDLDRRGNTEAFF
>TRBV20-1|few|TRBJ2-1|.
TGCAGTGCTAGAGCGGGGGCAGGGGCCAGCGGCAATGAGCAGTTCTTC
CSARAGAGASGNEQFF
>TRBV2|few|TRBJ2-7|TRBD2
TGTGCCAGAGAACAGACTAGCGGCTCCTACGAGCAGTACTTC
CAREQTSGSYEQYF
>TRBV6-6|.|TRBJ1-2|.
TGTGCCAGCAGTTACTTAGAAGGCTATGGCTACACCTTC
CASSYLEGYGYTF
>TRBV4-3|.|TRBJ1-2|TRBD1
TGCGCCAGCAGCCAAGACTTCGGACAGGGTTGGAGTGTTGGCTACACCTTC
CASSQDFGQGWSVGYTF
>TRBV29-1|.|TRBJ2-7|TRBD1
TGCGGCGTTGTAACCGGGACAGAGAACGAGCAGTACTTC
CGVVTGTENEQYF
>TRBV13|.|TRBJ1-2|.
TGTGCCAGCAGCTTAACGGGGGTTGGCCACTATGGCTACACCTTC
CASSLTGVGHYGYTF
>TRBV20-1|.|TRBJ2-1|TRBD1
TGCAGTGCTAGTGGGGTGGGACAGGGTTCCCATGAGCAGTTCTTC
CSASGVGQGSHEQFF
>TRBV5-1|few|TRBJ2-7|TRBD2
TGCGCCAGCCCAAGACTAGCGGGAGGAAGAGAGCAGTACTTC
CASPRLAGGREQYF
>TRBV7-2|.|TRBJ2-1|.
TGTGCCAGCAGCCCTAGTGGCGCATCCTACGAGCAGTTCTTC
CASSPSGASYEQFF
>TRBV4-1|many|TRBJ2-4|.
TGCGCCAGCAGCCAATACGCGGACCCGGGAGACATTCAGTACTTC
CASSQYADPGDIQYF
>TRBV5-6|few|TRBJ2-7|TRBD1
TGTGCCAGCAGCTCCAGCCGCAGGGGGCCTGGGCAGTACTTC
CASSSSRRGPGQYF
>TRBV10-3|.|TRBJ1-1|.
TGTGCCATCGGGCACCGCGAGGACACTGAAGCTTTCTTT
CAIGHREDTEAFF
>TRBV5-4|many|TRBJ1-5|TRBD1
TGTGCCAGCCCGGGACAGGGCAGTCAGCCCCAGCATTTT
CASPGQGSQPQHF